The T cell receptor (beta chain) under discussion was sequenced for a study of immune heterogeneity within non-small cell lung tumors (dated by TCRdb to between 2018 and 2020). For context, the study as a whole: Histology comprised a handful of squamous cell carcinomas, about nine non-squamous carcinomas and 1 tumor not otherwise specified. Transcriptome data were available for just approximately 40 loci from 12 patients, whereas TCR repertoire analysis spanned around 58 tumor loci from roughly 14 patients. The study combined whole-exome sequencing, RNA-seq and TCR beta repertoire sequencing of multiple spatially distinct regions from each NSCLC tumor to examine intratumoral immune heterogeneity. Neoantigen binding to each patient's HLA alleles was predicted with netMHCpan-3.0 for mutant peptides of 8 to 11 amino acids. The research as a whole found: For the most part, high-frequency TCR beta clonotypes differed from one individual patient to another. Within a patient, identical dominant CDR3B clonotypes were found to recur across loci, yet unique high-frequency clones were also harbored in different tumor locations. A statistically significant but moderate positive correlation (R approximately 0.31) was observed between local T-cell repertoire clonality and local tumor mutational burden.

For the TCR template, genomic DNA was extracted from bulk tumor tissue, and approximately 600 ng of gDNA was amplified for each sample. During surgery, multiple biopsies were taken from each primary tumor, with sampling sites spaced as far apart as possible within the tumor mass. The study cohort was described as untreated, and the patients were newly diagnosed NSCLC cases having curative surgery. The samples came from some 15 patients with newly diagnosed non-small cell lung cancer who were having surgery intended to be curative. Resected tumor masses were reviewed by two independent pathologists. Only DNA and RNA samples of high quality went on to sequencing. The TCR beta CDR3 region was amplified with a multiplex PCR system whose first round ran for about 9 cycles using 32 V-gene forward primers and 13 J-gene reverse primers. The first PCR round used a QIAGEN Multiplex PCR Kit, and the primer sequences were filed in Chinese patent CN105087789A. Illumina universal primers were added in a second PCR round performed with the Phusion High-Fidelity PCR Kit. Paired-end sequencing of TCR libraries was carried out on the Illumina HiSeq X Ten platform at a read length of 151 bp. Under the source paper's analysis protocol: Cutadapt was used to discard reads without multiplex PCR primers, PEAR merged the read pairs, and MiXCR with default settings called the CDR3 regions. Shannon entropy measured repertoire diversity, while clonality was calculated as one minus the Shannon entropy divided by the ln of the count of productive unique sequences. Clonotypes present at frequencies of at least 0.5% were defined as dominant or high-frequency T-cell clones. Using fastp trimming at Q25 and MiXCR clonotype assembly, TCRdb reanalyzed the public sequencing data and kept in-frame beta chains. Every CDR3 protein is listed once, alongside the most common genes and DNA of its rows. The V and J calls, along with clone size, are taken from TCRdb and not from the paper's own processing. This sample gives 10,000 to 15,000 distinct CDR3 sequences in total; about 23% of them show up just once. The leading ten clones occupy over 10% of the sample.

V ends up 6 bases short and J 0 bases short, with an unmatched junction base count of 8. From the germline V gene, CDR1 is MDHEN and CDR2 is SYDVKM. CDR3 length: 17 amino acids, cysteine to phenylalanine. The kept DNA is CDR3 alone, 51 bases in frame from the first base. This clonotype is classified as medium-sized (0.01 to 0.1%). Its binding antigen is unknown. The record has no base qualities; no much larger clone is one base away. This TCR came from a man aged 50 to 59 with non-small cell lung cancer. The chain was built from TRBV28 and TRBJ1-3; TRBD1 agrees with 10 junctional bases. The sample taken for sequencing was lung tumor tissue. The CDR3 in this case is CASRPRDRGNSGNTIYF. The nucleotide sequence reads TGTGCCAGCAGACCTAGGGACAGGGGAAACTCTGGAAACACCATATATTTT.